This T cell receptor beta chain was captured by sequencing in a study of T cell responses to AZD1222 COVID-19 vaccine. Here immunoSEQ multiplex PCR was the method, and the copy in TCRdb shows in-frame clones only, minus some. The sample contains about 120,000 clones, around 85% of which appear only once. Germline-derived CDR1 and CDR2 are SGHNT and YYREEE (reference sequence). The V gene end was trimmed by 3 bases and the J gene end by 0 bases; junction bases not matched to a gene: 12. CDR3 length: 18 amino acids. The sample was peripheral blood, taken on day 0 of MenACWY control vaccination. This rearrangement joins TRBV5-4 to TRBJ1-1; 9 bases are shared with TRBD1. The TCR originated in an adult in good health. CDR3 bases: TGTGCCAGCAGCTCACCGGGACAGGGAAATAGATTGAACACTGAAGCTTTCTTT. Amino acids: CASSSPGQGNRLNTEAFF.